The 18 T cell receptor beta chains below all came from one sample that was sequenced in a study of shared clonotypes between healthy human individuals. Sequenced by immunoSEQ multiplex PCR; TCRdb stores in-frame clones only, minus some. The data hold roughly 1,100,000 clones, with 75% observed a single time. Sequenced material: memory CD4+ T cells sorted from blood. Subset meaning: CD45RA-negative fraction. These receptors were taken from a man between 18 and 29 years old in good health.

Ten or more counts support this clone. This chain uses TRBV30 with TRBJ1-5, with 9 bases that match TRBD1. Unmatched junction bases numbered 10, after V lost 2 bases and J lost 11 bases. The CDR3 consists of 14 residues. Germline CDR1 GTSNPN, CDR2 SVGIG (reference sequence). The CDR3 sequence: CAWSPQGQGTAQHF. CDR3 sequence (DNA): TGTGCCTGGAGTCCTCAGGGACAGGGCACGGCCCAGCATTTT.

The V call is TRBV6-6, the J call TRBJ1-5; D is possibly TRBD1 (5 bases). Per germline, CDR1 MNHNY and CDR2 SVGAGI (reference sequence). Trimming shortened V by 9 bases and J by 7 bases, and 19 bases separated the two germline ends. CDR3 length: 14 residues. The CDR3 spells CASRGDGPRQPQHF. The CDR3 nucleotides are TGTGCCAGTAGGGGCGACGGCCCCCGGCAGCCCCAGCATTTT.

Here the CDR3 DNA reads TGCAGCGTTTCCCTCAGGGATGCCCACGAGCAGTACTTC. Translation: CSVSLRDAHEQYF. The V call is TRBV29-1, the J call TRBJ2-7, with D maybe TRBD1 (5 bases). Trimming removed 5 bases at V and 5 bases at J, with 16 bases between. Germline assignment: CDR1 SQVTM and CDR2 ANQGSEA. The CDR3 length is 13 residues.

V and J are TRBV7-2 and TRBJ2-3; 13 bases map to TRBD2. CDR1 is SGHTA and CDR2 is FQGNSA in the germline V gene. The CDR3 extends over 18 amino acids. V shed 3 bases and J 1 base; nucleotides not matched to a gene: 7. The CDR3 sequence: CASSLRLAGGLGTDTQYF. The CDR3, as DNA: TGTGCCAGCAGCTTGAGACTAGCGGGAGGTCTCGGCACAGATACGCAGTATTTT.

The rearrangement joins TRBV15 to TRBJ2-7, with D perhaps matching TRBD2 (5 bases). This CDR3 contains 14 residues. With 0 bases removed from V and 10 bases from J, the gap between germline ends came to 16 bases. Germline loops: CDR1 LNHNV, CDR2 YYDKDF (reference sequence). CDR3 DNA sequence: TGTGCCACCAGCAGAGATCTTTTGGGGAGTGGACAGTACTTC. This gives the protein CATSRDLLGSGQYF. The full variable domain, rest sourced from reference TRBV15 and TRBJ2-7, is DAMVIQNPRYQVTQFGKPVTLSCSQTLNHNVMYWYQQKSSQAPKLLFHYYDKDFNNEADTPDNFQSRRPNTSFCFLDIRSPGLGDTAMYLCATSRDLLGSGQYFGPGTRLTVT.

V gene TRBV5-1 combines with J gene TRBJ2-3, with 12 bases aligning to TRBD1. J was trimmed by 8 bases and V by 3 bases; bases with no gene match: 7. The germline CDR1 and CDR2 sequences are SGHRS and YFSETQ. The CDR3 covers 15 residues. CDR3 in amino acids: CASSWDRGRSGTQYF. For the CDR3, the DNA is TGCGCCAGCAGCTGGGACAGGGGGCGTTCGGGTACGCAGTATTTT.

The chain couples TRBV5-5 to TRBJ1-2; D gene unclear. CDR3 length equals 13 residues. The germline V gene encodes CDR1 SGHKS and CDR2 YYEKEE (reference sequence). V lost 4 bases to trimming and J lost 7 bases, with 14 bases between them. CDR3 loop: CASSATTGSGYTF. For the CDR3, the DNA is TGTGCCAGCAGCGCAACTACGGGAAGTGGCTACACCTTC.

This clone was seen just once. V is TRBV9 and J is TRBJ2-3, with 9 nucleotides matching TRBD1. Germline V gene lookup returns CDR1 SGDLS and CDR2 YYNGEE. The V gene end was trimmed by 3 bases and the J gene end by 4 bases; junction bases not matched to a gene: 9. The CDR3 is made up of 16 amino acids. The CDR3: CASSAEDRGGSDTQYF. The CDR3, as DNA: TGTGCCAGCAGCGCGGAGGACAGGGGTGGGTCAGATACGCAGTATTTT.

V gene TRBV7-9 combines with J gene TRBJ1-5, with a tentative D call TRBD1 (5 bases). CDR3 length: 14 amino acids. Trimming pared 3 bases from V and 5 bases from J, leaving 11 bases between. Germline CDR1 and CDR2: SEHNR and FQNEAQ (reference sequence). The CDR3 DNA sequence: TGTGCCAGCAGCTTCAGCCAGGGCCATCAGCCCCAGCATTTT. It encodes CASSFSQGHQPQHF.

This clone has more than one count but fewer than ten. This sequence joins TRBV15 and TRBJ1-2; no clear D gene. The CDR3 extends over 18 amino acids. V lost 0 bases to trimming and J lost 6 bases, with 23 bases between them. The germline V gene has CDR1 LNHNV and CDR2 YYDKDF (reference sequence). The CDR3 DNA sequence: TGTGCCACCAGCAGAGACCGATCCCGGGGAGGGTACAGCCATGGCTACACCTTC. It specifies CATSRDRSRGGYSHGYTF.

This rearrangement joins TRBV25-1 to TRBJ2-1; TRBD1 matches 7 bases. Germline CDR1 is MGHDK and CDR2 is SYGVNS. The CDR3 consists of 15 residues. Trimming cost V 5 bases and J 6 bases; bases outside gene matches: 10. DNA of the CDR3: TGTGCCAGCAGTCGCAGCCAGGGACAGCTCAATGAGCAGTTCTTC. Its protein product is CASSRSQGQLNEQFF.

The chain has TRBV6-5 and TRBJ1-2; possible D gene TRBD1, 5 bases. Trimming removed 0 bases from V and 3 bases from J, with 8 bases in between. This CDR3 has 14 residues. The germline CDR1 and CDR2 sequences are MNHEY and SVGAGI. CDR3 loop: CASSYSGGDYGYTF. The CDR3 DNA is TGTGCCAGCAGTTACTCCGGGGGGGACTATGGCTACACCTTC.

The genes are TRBV2 and TRBJ2-3, with 8 bases aligning to TRBD1. The ends lost 5 bases at V and 4 bases at J; junction bases unmatched: 5. The germline gives CDR1 SNHLY, CDR2 FYNNEI. The CDR3 totals 14 residues. CDR3 loop: CASSMDRAADTQYF. In nucleotides, the CDR3 is TGTGCCAGCAGTATGGACAGGGCCGCAGATACGCAGTATTTT. The full variable domain, its missing parts supplied by reference TRBV2 and TRBJ2-3, is EPEVTQTPSHQVTQMGQEVILRCVPISNHLYFYWYRQILGQKVEFLVSFYNNEISEKSEIFDDQFSVERPDGSNFTLKIRSTKLEDSAMYFCASSMDRAADTQYFGPGTRLTVL.

Comments on this clone: This sample also contains other DNA sequences that code for the same CDR3. The genes are TRBV7-2 and TRBJ1-5, with D hard to call. V was clipped by 3 bases and J by 4 bases, with 7 bases between them. The CDR3 has 13 amino acids. Germline values: CDR1 SGHTA, CDR2 FQGNSA. For the CDR3, the DNA is TGTGCCAGCAGCTTGGCTCCAAATCAGCCCCAGCATTTT. Protein: CASSLAPNQPQHF.

The chain has TRBV18 and TRBJ1-5; D is ambiguous. The CDR3 sequence is 13 residues long. V was clipped by 3 bases and J by 9 bases, with 12 bases between them. Per the germline V gene, CDR1 is KGHSH and CDR2 is LQKENI. The CDR3 nucleotides read TGTGCCAGCTCACCCACGGGTAAGGGGCCCCAGCATTTT. Translated, it gives CASSPTGKGPQHF.

This sequence joins TRBV5-5 and TRBJ2-5, with 7 bases that match TRBD2. This CDR3 region has 15 residues. Germline V gene data show CDR1 as SGHKS and CDR2 as YYEKEE (reference sequence). V gave up 0 bases and J gave up 2 bases; unmatched junction bases: 4. CDR3 nucleotide sequence: TGTGCCAGCAGCTTGGCGTCTAGCGGTCAAGAGACCCAGTACTTC. It specifies CASSLASSGQETQYF.

This clone was counted a single time. V usage is TRBV7-2 and J usage is TRBJ1-4; no clear D. V lost 1 base and J lost 0, with 15 bases in between. Germline CDR1 is SGHTA and CDR2 is FQGNSA. The CDR3 has 18 amino acids. The CDR3 sequence: CASSLVSPLKTTNEKLFF. For the CDR3, the DNA is TGTGCCAGCAGCTTAGTAAGCCCGCTAAAGACAACTAATGAAAAACTGTTTTTT.

The chain joins TRBV10-1 to TRBJ2-7; the D is unclear. The V gene lost 0 bases and the J gene lost 2 bases, with 8 bases spanning the gap. The CDR3 covers 14 residues. Germline V lookup: CDR1 WNHNN, CDR2 SYGVQD (reference sequence). CDR3 sequence reads: CASSESSRTYEQYF. CDR3 nucleotides: TGCGCCAGCAGTGAGTCGTCACGGACCTACGAGCAGTACTTC.